Shown below are 25 T cell receptor beta chains from a single sample sequenced in a study of cytomegalovirus exposure and HLA in healthy donors. Primers for the PCR totalled 60 Vbeta and 13 Jbeta. Profiling relied on immunoSEQ multiplex PCR, and the TCRdb table lists in-frame clones only, not all of them. In the table there are about 250,000 clones, around 65% of which are singletons. Sequencing used PBMCs. The receptor set was obtained from a female donor in good health and CMV-seronegative.

The CDR3 loop reads CASSDPPSGRGDSYNEQFF. The CDR3 DNA sequence: TGTGCCAGCAGTGACCCCCCTAGCGGGAGGGGGGACTCCTACAATGAGCAGTTCTTC. The J gene is TRBJ2-1, the V gene TRBV2; 12 bases map to TRBD2. CDR3 length: 19 amino acids. CDR1 is SNHLY and CDR2 is FYNNEI in the germline V gene. V dropped 3 bases and J dropped 0; count of bases not matched to a gene: 9.

The chain employs TRBV6-6 and TRBJ1-1; TRBD1 might be the D (6 bases). CDR1 is MNHNY and CDR2 is SVGAGI in the germline V gene (reference sequence). V gave up 2 bases and J gave up 1 base, with 14 bases separating them. The CDR3 extends over 16 amino acids. CDR3 DNA: TGTGCCAGCAGTTACGGGGGGGCGATGGGGAACACTGAAGCTTTCTTT. This translates into CASSYGGAMGNTEAFF.

The CDR3 here is CASGLMAGTDTQYF. CDR3 sequence (DNA): TGTGCTAGTGGTTTGATGGCAGGCACAGATACGCAGTATTTT. V usage is TRBV12-5 and J usage is TRBJ2-3; D gene unclear. V was cut by 2 bases and J by 1 base, with 7 bases left in between. Germline V CDR1 and CDR2: LGHNT, FRNRAP. This CDR3 is 14 amino acids long.

The gene calls are TRBV7-9 and TRBJ2-7, with 7 positions matching TRBD1. V lost 4 bases and J lost 0; bases outside the gene matches: 12. The CDR3 sequence is 17 residues long. Per the germline V gene, CDR1 is SEHNR and CDR2 is FQNEAQ (reference sequence). The DNA of the CDR3 is TGTGCCAGCAGCTCCCCAACAGGGGCCGAAGCCTCCTACGAGCAGTACTTC. Translating it yields CASSSPTGAEASYEQYF.

J is TRBJ1-4 and V is TRBV15, with a possible D match to TRBD1 (5 bases). This CDR3 region has 15 residues. V was clipped by 1 base and J by 2 bases, with 8 bases between them. The germline CDR1 and CDR2 sequences are LNHNV and YYDKDF (reference sequence). The CDR3 nucleotides are TGTGCCACCAGCAGAGCAGGGTTGACTAATGAAAAACTGTTTTTT. It encodes CATSRAGLTNEKLFF.

The rearrangement links TRBV7-8 to TRBJ2-7, with TRBD2 as a possible D gene (6 bases). Germline lookup yields CDR1 SGHVS and CDR2 FQNEAQ. Trimming took off 1 base at V and 2 bases at J, with 12 bases between the two ends. This CDR3 has 15 residues. DNA for the CDR3: TGTGCCAGCAGCTTAGGGTGGGCGGGGACCTACGAGCAGTACTTC. This gives the protein CASSLGWAGTYEQYF. Combining the CDR3 with reference TRBV7-8 and TRBJ2-7 gives the whole variable domain GAGVSQSPRYKVAKRGQDVALRCDPISGHVSLFWYQQALGQGPEFLTYFQNEAQLDKSGLPSDRFFAERPEGSVSTLKIQRTQQEDSAVYLCASSLGWAGTYEQYFGPGTRLTVT.

The chain employs TRBV11-2 and TRBJ2-1; TRBD2 might be the D (6 bases). Germline loops: CDR1 SGHAT, CDR2 FQNNGV. The CDR3 runs 17 residues. Trimming removed 5 bases from V and 0 bases from J, with 17 bases in between. CDR3 DNA sequence: TGTGCCAGCAGCCCAGGGACTTTTGAAAGCTCCTACAATGAGCAGTTCTTC. As protein: CASSPGTFESSYNEQFF.

A single count supports this clone. The chain combines TRBV23-1 with TRBJ2-2; D perhaps matches TRBD1 (6 bases). TRBV23-1 has ORF status, its function being uncertain. CDR3 length: 14 residues. Trimming pared 10 bases from V and 0 bases from J, leaving 12 bases between. CDR3: CANRAVPNTGELFF. The CDR3, as DNA: TGCGCCAACAGGGCAGTCCCGAACACCGGGGAGCTGTTTTTT.

This chain uses TRBV5-6 with TRBJ1-3; perhaps TRBD1 as D (5 bases). V lost 2 bases to trimming and J lost 1 base, with 13 bases between them. CDR1 and CDR2 (germline): SGHDT, YYEEEE. This CDR3 has 16 residues. The CDR3 region is CASSFGRGKSGNTIYF. CDR3 bases: TGTGCCAGCAGCTTCGGTAGGGGAAAATCTGGAAACACCATATATTTT.

V usage is TRBV11-2 and J usage is TRBJ1-2; D is unresolved. Germline V gene lookup returns CDR1 SGHAT and CDR2 FQNNGV. The CDR3 loop spans 14 amino acids. V was clipped by 7 bases and J by 0 bases, with 12 bases between them. CDR3 nucleotides: TGTGCCAGCACCAAATTGGAGACTAACTATGGCTACACCTTC. Encoded protein: CASTKLETNYGYTF.

The rearrangement joins TRBV11-3 to TRBJ1-2, with D perhaps matching TRBD1 (6 bases). V lost 5 bases and J lost 4, with 11 bases in between. Germline CDR1 reads SGHNT; CDR2 reads YENEEA. CDR3 length equals 13 residues. CDR3 sequence (DNA): TGTGCCAGCAGCGTGACAGGCTCCTATGGCTACACCTTC. Translated, it gives CASSVTGSYGYTF.

The chain joins TRBV2 to TRBJ1-2; TRBD1 aligns across 7 bases. The V and J ends lost 3 bases and 2 bases, in that order; junction bases with no gene match: 3. The CDR3 is 14 amino acids. CDR1 and CDR2 from the germline V gene are SNHLY and FYNNEI. CDR3 coding DNA: TGTGCCAGCAGTGAGGGGGGACAGAACTATGGCTACACCTTC. Translation: CASSEGGQNYGYTF.

The chain combines TRBV19 with TRBJ2-3; D is undetermined. The CDR3 sequence is 14 residues long. Germline CDR1 is LNHDA and CDR2 is SQIVND (reference sequence). V was cut by 7 bases and J by 5 bases, with 16 bases left in between. This CDR3 reads CASTPQRSGDTQYF. CDR3 nucleotide sequence: TGTGCCAGTACCCCCCAAAGGTCAGGAGATACGCAGTATTTT.

This chain joins TRBV9 and TRBJ1-1; D may be TRBD1 (5 bases). V shed 0 bases and J shed 3 bases, with 9 bases lying between them. Germline V gene lookup returns CDR1 SGDLS and CDR2 YYNGEE. This CDR3 contains 14 residues. The CDR3 sequence is CASSVVTVDTEAFF. In DNA, the CDR3 is TGTGCCAGCAGCGTAGTGACAGTTGACACTGAAGCTTTCTTT.

The V and J genes are TRBV6-5 and TRBJ2-7, with 9 nucleotides matching TRBD1. The CDR3 is 15 residues long. With 6 bases clipped from V and 1 base from J, the junction kept 7 bases outside the gene matches. Germline-derived CDR1 and CDR2 are MNHEY and SVGAGI. The CDR3 DNA reads TGTGCCAGCAGGGACCCGACAGGGGGGTCCTACGAGCAGTACTTC. Amino acids: CASRDPTGGSYEQYF.

The chain is built from TRBV6-1 and TRBJ1-1; possible D gene TRBD1, 6 bases. The CDR3 sequence is 14 residues long. V was cut by 6 bases and J by 2 bases, with 13 bases left in between. Germline V gives CDR1 MNHNS, CDR2 SASEGT. The CDR3 protein is CASSAQGTNTEAFF. CDR3 bases: TGTGCCAGCAGCGCCCAGGGGACCAACACTGAAGCTTTCTTT.

This clone is a singleton in its sample. The chain uses TRBV11-2 and TRBJ1-1; the match to TRBD1 covers 7 bases. This CDR3 has 15 amino acids. Looked up from germline, CDR1 is SGHAT and CDR2 is FQNNGV. V shed 5 bases and J 0 bases; nucleotides not matched to a gene: 6. The CDR3 bases are TGTGCCAGCAGCGCCGGGACAGCCTTGAACACTGAAGCTTTCTTT. Translation: CASSAGTALNTEAFF.

This clone was observed a few times. The chain uses TRBV19 and TRBJ1-1; no definite D call. Per the germline V gene, CDR1 is LNHDA and CDR2 is SQIVND (reference sequence). The V gene lost 10 bases and the J gene lost 6 bases, with 18 bases spanning the gap. This CDR3 is built from 13 residues. The CDR3 region is CATGYAAGAEAFF. CDR3 bases: TGTGCCACCGGTTATGCAGCGGGAGCTGAAGCTTTCTTT. Full variable domain (missing parts from reference TRBV19 and TRBJ1-1): DGGITQSPKYLFRKEGQNVTLSCEQNLNHDAMYWYRQDPGQGLRLIYYSQIVNDFQKGDIAEGYSVSREKKESFPLTVTSAQKNPTAFYLCATGYAAGAEAFFGQGTRLTVV.

This clone was seen a handful of times. The genes are TRBV5-8 and TRBJ2-2; a possible D gene is TRBD1 (5 bases). CDR1 is SGHTS, CDR2 YDEGEE, per germline. Trimming pared 4 bases from V and 4 bases from J, leaving 14 bases between. This CDR3 region has 15 residues. The CDR3 DNA reads TGTGCCAGCAGCCTTCGACAGCGAGGCACCGGGGAGCTGTTTTTT. This sequence encodes CASSLRQRGTGELFF. Looking up the rest from reference TRBV5-8 and TRBJ2-2 gives the full variable domain: EAGVTQSPTHLIKTRGQQATLRCSPISGHTSVYWYQQALGLGLQFLLWYDEGEERNRGNFPPRFSGRQFPNYSSELNVNALELEDSALYLCASSLRQRGTGELFFGEGSRLTVL.

The chain uses TRBV5-1 and TRBJ1-2; the D gene is possibly TRBD1 (5 bases). The CDR3 is 17 amino acids. The germline V and J ends were trimmed by 1 base and 0 bases, with 16 bases remaining between them. The germline V gene encodes CDR1 SGHRS and CDR2 YFSETQ. The CDR3 bases are TGCGCCAGCAGCTTGTCGGGCCAGGGCAAAGCTAACTATGGCTACACCTTC. This gives the protein CASSLSGQGKANYGYTF.

The chain has TRBV10-3 and TRBJ2-1; TRBD2 matches 11 bases. With 6 bases clipped from V and 5 bases from J, the junction kept 3 bases outside the gene matches. The CDR3 length is 14 residues. CDR1 and CDR2 (germline): ENHRY, SYGVKD. In DNA form, the CDR3 reads TGTGCCATCAGCTCTAGCGGGGGGCACAATGAGCAGTTCTTC. Encoded protein: CAISSSGGHNEQFF.

The genes are TRBV28 and TRBJ2-2; D possibly corresponds to TRBD2 (6 bases). Germline V gene data show CDR1 as MDHEN and CDR2 as SYDVKM. Trimming removed 6 bases from V and 2 bases from J, with 7 bases in between. This CDR3 region has 13 residues. The DNA of the CDR3 is TGTGCCAGCAGGGGGGGAAACACCGGGGAGCTGTTTTTT. Protein product: CASRGGNTGELFF.

A few counts support this clone. Mismatch with germline at one junction end may stem from a read error. The rearrangement joins TRBV7-7 to TRBJ2-7, with D perhaps TRBD2 (6 bases). Per germline, CDR1 SSHAT and CDR2 FNYEAQ (reference sequence). This CDR3 has 17 amino acids. In DNA, the CDR3 is TGTGCTAGCAGCTTCGCTCGAGGGGTGACCGGGGGCTACGAGCAGTACTTC. Translation gives CASSFARGVTGGYEQYF.

This chain links TRBV5-6 with TRBJ2-5, with TRBD1 as a possible D gene (6 bases). Germline loops: CDR1 SGHDT, CDR2 YYEEEE. This CDR3 is 15 amino acids long. Trimming stripped 3 bases from V and 2 bases from J, with 14 bases between. In nucleotides, the CDR3 is TGTGCCAGCAGCTCATTGCAGGGGTGGCAAGAGACCCAGTACTTC. Its protein is CASSSLQGWQETQYF.

The gene calls are TRBV6-5 and TRBJ2-3; no firm D call. Germline V gives CDR1 MNHEY, CDR2 SVGAGI. This CDR3 spans 14 amino acids. V was shortened by 5 bases and J by 6 bases, with 15 bases between the two germline ends. The CDR3 region is CASSEQTVGDTQYF. DNA for the CDR3: TGTGCCAGCAGTGAACAGACGGTTGGGGATACGCAGTATTTT.